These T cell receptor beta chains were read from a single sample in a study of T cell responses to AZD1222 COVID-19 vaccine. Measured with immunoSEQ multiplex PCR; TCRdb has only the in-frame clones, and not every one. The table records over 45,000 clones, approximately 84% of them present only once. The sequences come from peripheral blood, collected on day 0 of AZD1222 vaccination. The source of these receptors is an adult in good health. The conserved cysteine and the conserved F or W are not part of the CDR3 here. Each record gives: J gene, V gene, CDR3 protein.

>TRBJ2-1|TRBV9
ASSVDPGVRDNEQF
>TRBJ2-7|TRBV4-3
ASSQGPSTDYEQY
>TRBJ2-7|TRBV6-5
ASRMGSSYEQY
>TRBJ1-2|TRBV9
ASSVSTSGGYT
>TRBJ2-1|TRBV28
ASTPPGLAGGRDNEQF
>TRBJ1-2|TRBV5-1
ASSLALTEYNYGYT
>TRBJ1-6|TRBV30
AWAGSLNSPLH
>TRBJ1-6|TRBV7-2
ASSLASGASSPLH
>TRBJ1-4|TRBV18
ASSPGTSGNEKLF
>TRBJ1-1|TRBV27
ASSIGGLAGAF
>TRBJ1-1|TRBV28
ASSLWEGWQMNTEAF
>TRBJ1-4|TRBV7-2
ASSLFRQELMKNLF
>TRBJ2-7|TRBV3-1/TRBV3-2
ASSQMSLASTPEQY
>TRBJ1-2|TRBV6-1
ASSEALGQNYGYT
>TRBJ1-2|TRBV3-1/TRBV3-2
ASSQRSRQSYGYT
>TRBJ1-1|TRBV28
ASSLGTGGLEAF
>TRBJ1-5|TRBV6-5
ASTKTGGNQPQH
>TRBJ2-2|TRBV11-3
ASSSVFTGELF
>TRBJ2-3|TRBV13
ASSLELGAADTQY
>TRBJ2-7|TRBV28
ASSSPPQAAASYEQY
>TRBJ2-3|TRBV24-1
ATSDNRLSTDTQY
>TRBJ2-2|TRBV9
ASSPRDRVSGELF
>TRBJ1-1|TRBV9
ASSPPGTGGFGTEAF
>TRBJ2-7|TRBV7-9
ASSYEQGAYEQY
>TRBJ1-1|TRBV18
ASSGGANTEAF
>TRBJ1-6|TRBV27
ASSFVFGQNNSPLH
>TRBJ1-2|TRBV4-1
ASSQDSSTGRLNGYT
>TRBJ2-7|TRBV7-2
ASSFGQGEYEQY
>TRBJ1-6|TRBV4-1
ASSPFYVAGTPLH
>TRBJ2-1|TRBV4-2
ASSQETFRPGAVPYNEQF
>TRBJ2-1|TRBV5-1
ASSRTVAWYNEQF
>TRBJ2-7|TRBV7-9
ASSDATGAYEQY
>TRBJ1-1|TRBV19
ASSSQQDTEAF
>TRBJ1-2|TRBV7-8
ASSSPGQGDYGYT
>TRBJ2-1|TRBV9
ASEGSSGSLF
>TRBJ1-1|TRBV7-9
ASSLMGQFVSRTTEAF
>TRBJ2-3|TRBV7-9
ASSRLTLASTDTQY